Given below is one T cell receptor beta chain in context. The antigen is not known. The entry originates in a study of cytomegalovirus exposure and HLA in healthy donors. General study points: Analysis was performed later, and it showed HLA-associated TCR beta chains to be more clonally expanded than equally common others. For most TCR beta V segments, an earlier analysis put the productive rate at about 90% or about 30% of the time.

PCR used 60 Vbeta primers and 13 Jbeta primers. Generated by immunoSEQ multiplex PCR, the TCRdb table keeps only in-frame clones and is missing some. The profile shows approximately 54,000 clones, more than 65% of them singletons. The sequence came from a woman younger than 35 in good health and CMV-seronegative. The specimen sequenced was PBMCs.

The CDR3 DNA is TGTGCCAGCAGCTTACCCCAGGGACTAGCGGGAGCGGTCACAGATACGCAGTATTTT. Translated: CASSLPQGLAGAVTDTQYF. The rearrangement links TRBV7-2 to TRBJ2-3; 14 nucleotides align to TRBD2. V trimming: 2 bases; J trimming: 2 bases; junction bases outside the gene matches: 9. The germline V gene encodes CDR1 SGHTA and CDR2 FQGNSA. The CDR3 covers 19 residues.